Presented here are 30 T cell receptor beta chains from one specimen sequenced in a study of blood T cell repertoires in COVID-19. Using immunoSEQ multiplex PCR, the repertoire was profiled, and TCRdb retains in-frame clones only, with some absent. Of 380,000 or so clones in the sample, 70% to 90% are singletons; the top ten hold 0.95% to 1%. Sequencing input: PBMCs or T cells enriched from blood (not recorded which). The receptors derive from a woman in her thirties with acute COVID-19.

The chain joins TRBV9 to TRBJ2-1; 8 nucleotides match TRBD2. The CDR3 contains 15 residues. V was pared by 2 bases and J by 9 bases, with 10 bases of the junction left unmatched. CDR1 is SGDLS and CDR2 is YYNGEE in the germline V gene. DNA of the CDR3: TGTGCCAGCAGCGTCTCCGGGGGGGCAAACGGTGAGCAGTTCTTC. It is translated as CASSVSGGANGEQFF.

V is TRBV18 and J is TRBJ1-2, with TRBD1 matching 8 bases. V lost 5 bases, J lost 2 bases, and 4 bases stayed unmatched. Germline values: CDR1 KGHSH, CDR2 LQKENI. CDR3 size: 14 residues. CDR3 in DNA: TGTGCCAGCTCAGGGGGACAGGCGAACTATGGCTACACCTTC. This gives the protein CASSGGQANYGYTF.

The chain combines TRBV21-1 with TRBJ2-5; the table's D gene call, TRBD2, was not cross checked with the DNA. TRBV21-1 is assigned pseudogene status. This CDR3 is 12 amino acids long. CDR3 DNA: TGTGCCATCAAACCCAACGGTGAGACCCAGTACTTC. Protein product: CAIKPNGETQYF.

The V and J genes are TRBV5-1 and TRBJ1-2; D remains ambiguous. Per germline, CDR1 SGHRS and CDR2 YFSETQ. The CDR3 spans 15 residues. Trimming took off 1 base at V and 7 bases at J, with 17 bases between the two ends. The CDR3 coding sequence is TGCGCCAGCAGCTTGTGGGTAGCAGACCCCGCTGGCTACACCTTC. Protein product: CASSLWVADPAGYTF.

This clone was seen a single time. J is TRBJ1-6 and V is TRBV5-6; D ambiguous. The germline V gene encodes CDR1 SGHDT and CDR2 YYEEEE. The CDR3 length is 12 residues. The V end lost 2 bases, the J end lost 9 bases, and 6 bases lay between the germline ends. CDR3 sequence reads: CASSFSSSPLHF. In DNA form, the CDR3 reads TGTGCCAGCAGCTTTTCCAGTTCACCCCTCCACTTT. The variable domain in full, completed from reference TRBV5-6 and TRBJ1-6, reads DAGVTQSPTHLIKTRGQQVTLRCSPKSGHDTVSWYQQALGQGPQFIFQYYEEEERQRGNFPDRFSGHQFPNYSSELNVNALLLGDSALYLCASSFSSSPLHFGNGTRLTVT.

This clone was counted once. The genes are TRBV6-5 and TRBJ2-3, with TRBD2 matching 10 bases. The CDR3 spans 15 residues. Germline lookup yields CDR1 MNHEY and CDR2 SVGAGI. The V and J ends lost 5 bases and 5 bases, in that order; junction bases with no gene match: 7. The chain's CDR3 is CASSPIAGGRDTQYF. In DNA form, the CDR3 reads TGTGCCAGCAGTCCGATAGCGGGGGGCCGAGATACGCAGTATTTT.

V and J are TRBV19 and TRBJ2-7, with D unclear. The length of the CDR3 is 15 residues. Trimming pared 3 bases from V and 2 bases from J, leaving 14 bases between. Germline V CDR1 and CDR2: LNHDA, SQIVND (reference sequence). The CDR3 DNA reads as TGTGCCAGTAGTATCTCCTGGGTAGCAGCCTACGAGCAGTACTTC. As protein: CASSISWVAAYEQYF.

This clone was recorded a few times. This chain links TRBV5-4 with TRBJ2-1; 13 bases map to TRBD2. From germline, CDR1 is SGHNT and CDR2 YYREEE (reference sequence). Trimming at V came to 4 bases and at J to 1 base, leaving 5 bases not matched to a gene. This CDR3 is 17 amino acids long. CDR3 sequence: CASSRGLAGVSYNEQFF. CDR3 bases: TGTGCCAGCAGCCGAGGACTAGCGGGAGTTTCCTACAATGAGCAGTTCTTC.

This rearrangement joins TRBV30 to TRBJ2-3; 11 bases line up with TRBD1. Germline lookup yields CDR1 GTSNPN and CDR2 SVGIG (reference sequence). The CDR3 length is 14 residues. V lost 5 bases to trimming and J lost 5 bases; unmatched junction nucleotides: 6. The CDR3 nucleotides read TGTGCCTGGGGACAGGGGGCAGTCATAGATACGCAGTATTTT. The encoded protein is CAWGQGAVIDTQYF.

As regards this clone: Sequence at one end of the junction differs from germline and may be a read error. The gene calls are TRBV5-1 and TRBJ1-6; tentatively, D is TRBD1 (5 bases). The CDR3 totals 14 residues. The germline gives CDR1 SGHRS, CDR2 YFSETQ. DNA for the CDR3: TGCGCCAGCAGCTTGGGGGACTATGATTCACCCCTCCACTTT. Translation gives CASSLGDYDSPLHF.

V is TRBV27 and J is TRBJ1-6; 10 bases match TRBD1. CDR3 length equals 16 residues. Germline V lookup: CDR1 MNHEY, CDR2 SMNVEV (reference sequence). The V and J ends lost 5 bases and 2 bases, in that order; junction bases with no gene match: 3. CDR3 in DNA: TGTGCCAGCAGTAGACAGGGGGCAGCCTATAATTCACCCCTCCACTTT. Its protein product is CASSRQGAAYNSPLHF.

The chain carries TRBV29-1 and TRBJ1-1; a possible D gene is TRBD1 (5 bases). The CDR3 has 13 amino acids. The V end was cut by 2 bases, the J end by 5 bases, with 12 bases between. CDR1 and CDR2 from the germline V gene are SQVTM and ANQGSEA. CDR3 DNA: TGCAGCGTTGAATTGATGGGGGGAACTGAAGCTTTCTTT. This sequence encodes CSVELMGGTEAFF.

CDR3 amino acids: CATSDPGTGSLLANEKLFF. Here the CDR3 DNA reads TGTGCCACCAGTGATCCCGGGACAGGGTCTTTACTAGCTAATGAAAAACTGTTTTTT. The J gene is TRBJ1-4, the V gene TRBV24-1, with 9 positions matching TRBD1. This CDR3 spans 19 amino acids. Germline CDR1 and CDR2: KGHDR and SFDVKD. J gave up 3 bases and V 3 bases, and 13 bases lay outside the gene matches.

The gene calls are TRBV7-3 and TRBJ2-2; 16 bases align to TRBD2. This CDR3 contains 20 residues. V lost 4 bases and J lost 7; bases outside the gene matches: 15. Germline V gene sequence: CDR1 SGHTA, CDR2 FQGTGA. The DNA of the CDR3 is TGTGCCAGCAGCTCGTCCCCGGGACTAGCGGGGGGGCTGGCCATCGGGGAGCTGTTTTTT. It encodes CASSSSPGLAGGLAIGELFF. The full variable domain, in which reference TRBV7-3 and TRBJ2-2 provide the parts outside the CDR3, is GAGVSQTPSNKVTEKGKYVELRCDPISGHTALYWYRQSLGQGPEFLIYFQGTGAADDSGLPNDRFFAVRPEGSVSTLKIQRTERGDSAVYLCASSSSPGLAGGLAIGELFFGEGSRLTVL.

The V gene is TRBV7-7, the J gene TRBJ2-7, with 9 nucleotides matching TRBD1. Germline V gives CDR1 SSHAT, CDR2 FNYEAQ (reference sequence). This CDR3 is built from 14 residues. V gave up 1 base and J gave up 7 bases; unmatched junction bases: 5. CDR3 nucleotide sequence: TGTGCCAGCAGCTTAGAGGCGACAGGGGGGGAGCAGTACTTC. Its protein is CASSLEATGGEQYF.

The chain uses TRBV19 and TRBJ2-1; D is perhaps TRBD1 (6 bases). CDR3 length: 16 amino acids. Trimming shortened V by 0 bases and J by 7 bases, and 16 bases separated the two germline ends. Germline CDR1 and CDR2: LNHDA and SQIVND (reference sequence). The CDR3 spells CASSIDGQKSPNEQFF. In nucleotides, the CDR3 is TGTGCCAGTAGTATAGACGGACAGAAAAGTCCGAATGAGCAGTTCTTC.

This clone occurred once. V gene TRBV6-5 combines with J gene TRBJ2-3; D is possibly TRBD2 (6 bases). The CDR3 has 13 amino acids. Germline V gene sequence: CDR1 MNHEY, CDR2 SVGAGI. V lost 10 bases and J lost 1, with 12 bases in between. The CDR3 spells CAIRDFRTDTQYF. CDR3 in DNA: TGTGCCATTCGGGACTTCCGCACAGATACGCAGTATTTT.

DNA of the CDR3: TGTGCCAGCAGCTCACACGGACAGACTTTCTCCTACGAGCAGTACTTC. Translating gives CASSSHGQTFSYEQYF. V gene TRBV7-2 combines with J gene TRBJ2-7, with D maybe TRBD1 (6 bases). The CDR3 extends over 16 amino acids. Germline CDR1 is SGHTA and CDR2 is FQGNSA. The V and J ends lost 4 bases and 0 bases respectively, with 16 bases between them.

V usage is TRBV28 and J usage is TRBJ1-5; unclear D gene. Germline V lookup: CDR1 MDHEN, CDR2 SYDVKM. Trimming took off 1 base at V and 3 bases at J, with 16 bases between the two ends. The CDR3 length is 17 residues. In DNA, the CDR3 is TGTGCCAGCAGTTTATATTACACAGAAAGCAACAATCAGCCCCAGCATTTT. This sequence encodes CASSLYYTESNNQPQHF.

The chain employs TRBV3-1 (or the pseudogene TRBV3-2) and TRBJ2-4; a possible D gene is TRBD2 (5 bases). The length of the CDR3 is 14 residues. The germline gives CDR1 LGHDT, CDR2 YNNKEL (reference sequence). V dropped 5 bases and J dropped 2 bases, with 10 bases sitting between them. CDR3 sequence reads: CASSEGGSKNIQYF. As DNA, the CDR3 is TGTGCCAGCAGCGAGGGCGGTTCCAAAAACATTCAGTACTTC.

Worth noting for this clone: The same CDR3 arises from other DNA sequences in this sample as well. The CDR3 coding sequence is TGCGCCAGCAGCCTTGGCCTAGCCTACGAGCAGTACTTC. This sequence encodes CASSLGLAYEQYF. The gene calls are TRBV4-1 and TRBJ2-7; D is ambiguous. V lost 4 bases, J lost 2 bases, and 9 bases lay in between. Germline lookup yields CDR1 MGHRA and CDR2 YSYEKL. The CDR3 is made up of 13 amino acids.

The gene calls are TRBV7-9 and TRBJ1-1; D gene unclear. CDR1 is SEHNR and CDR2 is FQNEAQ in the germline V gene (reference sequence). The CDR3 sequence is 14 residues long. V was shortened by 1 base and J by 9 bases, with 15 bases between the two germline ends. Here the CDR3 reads CASSLGMREGKAFF. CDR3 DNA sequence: TGTGCCAGCAGCTTAGGTATGAGGGAAGGGAAAGCTTTCTTT.

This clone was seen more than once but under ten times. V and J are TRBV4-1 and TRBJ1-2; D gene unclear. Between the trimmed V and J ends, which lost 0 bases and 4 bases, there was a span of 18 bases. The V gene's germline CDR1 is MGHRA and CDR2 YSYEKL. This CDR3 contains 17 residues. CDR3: CASSQDRGPREPYGYTF. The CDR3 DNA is TGCGCCAGCAGCCAAGATCGCGGACCGCGGGAACCCTATGGCTACACCTTC.

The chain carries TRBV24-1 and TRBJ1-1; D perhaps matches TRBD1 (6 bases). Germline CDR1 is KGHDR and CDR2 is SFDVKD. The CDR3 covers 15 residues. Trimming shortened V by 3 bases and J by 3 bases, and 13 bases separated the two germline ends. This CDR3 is CATSDVNRVDTEAFF. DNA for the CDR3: TGTGCCACCAGTGATGTCAACAGGGTAGACACTGAAGCTTTCTTT.

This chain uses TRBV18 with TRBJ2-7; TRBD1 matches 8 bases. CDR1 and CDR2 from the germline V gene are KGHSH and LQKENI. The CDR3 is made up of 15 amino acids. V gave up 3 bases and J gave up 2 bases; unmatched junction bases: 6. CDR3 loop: CASSPGQEPAYEQYF. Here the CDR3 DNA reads TGTGCCAGCTCACCGGGACAGGAGCCAGCCTACGAGCAGTACTTC.

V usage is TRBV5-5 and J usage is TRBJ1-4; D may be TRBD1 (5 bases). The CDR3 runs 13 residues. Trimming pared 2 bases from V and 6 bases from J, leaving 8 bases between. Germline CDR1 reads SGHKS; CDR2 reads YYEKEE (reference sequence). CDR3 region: CASSLEGDEKLFF. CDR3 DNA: TGTGCCAGCAGCTTAGAAGGGGATGAAAAACTGTTTTTT.

CDR3 DNA: TGTGCCAGCAGTGAAACCCGGGGTAATTCACCCCTCCACTTT. It is translated as CASSETRGNSPLHF. The V and J genes are TRBV6-1 and TRBJ1-6; D uncertain. The CDR3 extends over 14 amino acids. Germline CDR1 reads MNHNS; CDR2 reads SASEGT. V gave up 2 bases and J gave up 6 bases, with 8 bases separating them.

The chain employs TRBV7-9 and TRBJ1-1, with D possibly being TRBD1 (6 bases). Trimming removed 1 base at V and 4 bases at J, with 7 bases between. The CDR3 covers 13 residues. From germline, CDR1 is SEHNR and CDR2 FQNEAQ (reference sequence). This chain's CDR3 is CASSLEQGTEAFF. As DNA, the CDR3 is TGTGCCAGCAGCTTAGAACAGGGCACTGAAGCTTTCTTT.

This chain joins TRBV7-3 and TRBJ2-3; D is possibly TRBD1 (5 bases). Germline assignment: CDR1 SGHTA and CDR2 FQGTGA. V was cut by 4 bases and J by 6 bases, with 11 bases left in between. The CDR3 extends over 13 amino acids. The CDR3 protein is CASSSDSRDTQYF. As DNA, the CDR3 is TGTGCCAGCAGCTCCGACAGCAGGGATACGCAGTATTTT.

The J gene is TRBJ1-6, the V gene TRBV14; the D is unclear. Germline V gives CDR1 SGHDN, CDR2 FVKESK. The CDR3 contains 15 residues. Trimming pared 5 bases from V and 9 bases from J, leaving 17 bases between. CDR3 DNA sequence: TGTGCCAGCAGCGGCCCCCTTTGGGCGACTTCACCCCTCCACTTT. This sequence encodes CASSGPLWATSPLHF. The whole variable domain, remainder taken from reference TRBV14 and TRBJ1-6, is EAGVTQFPSHSVIEKGQTVTLRCDPISGHDNLYWYRRVMGKEIKFLLHFVKESKQDESGMPNNRFLAERTGGTYSTLKVQPAELEDSGVYFCASSGPLWATSPLHFGNGTRLTVT.